The sequence of this T cell receptor beta chain was determined in a study of T cell responses to AZD1222 COVID-19 vaccine. This clone was observed once. Its cognate antigen is unknown. Germline V gives CDR1 MNHEY, CDR2 SMNVEV (reference sequence). The CDR3 runs to 12 residues. V was clipped by 3 bases and J by 9 bases, with 9 bases between them. Findings and caveats of the study: Dominant CD4 TCR responses targeted spike regions 160-218 and 743-854. Without day 14 samples, only post-peak T cell repertoires were studied. Donors were mostly white British, more females; clonal diversity possibly underestimated. Regions left unmutated in variants are reportedly the target of nearly half of spike-specific TCRs.

The table came from immunoSEQ multiplex PCR; TCRdb's copy has only in-frame clones and leaves some out. This sample carries 70,000 to 90,000 clones, around 90% of them seen once, and the ten largest clones take approximately 2%. The V and J genes are TRBV27 and TRBJ2-1; possibly TRBD1 for D (6 bases). The sequenced sample was peripheral blood, obtained on day 0 of AZD1222 vaccination. The source of this sequence is an adult in good health. CDR3 nucleotide sequence: TGTGCCAGCAGTTTCACAGGGCTTGAGCAGTTCTTC. It translates to CASSFTGLEQFF.